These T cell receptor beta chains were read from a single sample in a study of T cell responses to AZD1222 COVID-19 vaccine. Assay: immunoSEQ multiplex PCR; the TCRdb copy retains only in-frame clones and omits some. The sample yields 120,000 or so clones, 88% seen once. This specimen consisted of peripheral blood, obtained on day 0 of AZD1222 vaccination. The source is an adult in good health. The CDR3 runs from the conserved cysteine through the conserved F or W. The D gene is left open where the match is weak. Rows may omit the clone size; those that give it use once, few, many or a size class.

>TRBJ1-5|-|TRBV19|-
CASSISGSNQPQHF
TGTGCCAGTAGTATATCGGGGAGCAATCAGCCCCAGCATTTT
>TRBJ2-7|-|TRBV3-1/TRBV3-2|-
CASSRTSGTIGYEQYF
TGTGCCAGCAGCCGAACTTCCGGGACGATCGGCTACGAGCAGTACTTC
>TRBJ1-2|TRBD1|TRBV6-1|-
CASSETGNRGLGYTF
TGTGCCAGCAGTGAAACGGGAAACAGGGGGCTTGGCTACACCTTC
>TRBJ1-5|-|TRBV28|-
CASIQSNQPQHF
TGTGCCAGCATCCAGAGCAATCAGCCCCAGCATTTT
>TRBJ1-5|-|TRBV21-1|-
CASSGTGKEGQPQHF
TGTGCCAGCAGCGGGACAGGGAAGGAGGGTCAGCCCCAGCATTTT
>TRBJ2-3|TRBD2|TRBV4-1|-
CASSHPRGTSGGNTDTQYF
TGCGCCAGCAGCCATCCGCGCGGGACTAGCGGGGGGAACACAGATACGCAGTATTTT
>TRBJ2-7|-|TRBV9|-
CASSVGEGQYYEQYF
TGTGCCAGCAGCGTAGGGGAGGGACAGTACTACGAGCAGTACTTC
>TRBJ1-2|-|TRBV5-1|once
CASSSRGTYGYTF
TGCGCCAGCAGCTCCCGGGGCACCTATGGCTACACCTTC
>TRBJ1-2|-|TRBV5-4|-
CASSLDYGYTF
TGTGCCAGCAGCTTGGACTATGGCTACACCTTC
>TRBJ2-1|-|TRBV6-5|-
CASSYSNRYNEQFF
TGTGCCAGCAGTTACTCGAACAGGTACAATGAGCAGTTCTTC
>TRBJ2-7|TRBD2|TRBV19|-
CASTKTSGGSPYEQYF
TGTGCCAGTACCAAAACTAGCGGGGGGTCGCCCTACGAGCAGTACTTC
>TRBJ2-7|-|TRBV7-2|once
CASNNLPGTSYEQYF
TGTGCCAGCAACAACCTTCCCGGGACAAGCTACGAGCAGTACTTC
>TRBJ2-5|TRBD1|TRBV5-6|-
CASSLRLAGTGKETQYF
TGTGCCAGCAGCTTGAGGCTGGCCGGGACAGGGAAAGAGACCCAGTACTTC
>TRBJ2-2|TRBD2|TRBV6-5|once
CASSLRLAGGTGELFF
TGTGCCAGCAGTTTACGACTAGCGGGGGGGACCGGGGAGCTGTTTTTT
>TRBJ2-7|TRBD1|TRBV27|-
CASSSPGQSYEQYF
TGTGCCAGCAGCTCTCCGGGACAGTCCTACGAGCAGTACTTC
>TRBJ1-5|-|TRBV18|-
CASSPPQGIGGNQPQHF
TGTGCCAGCTCACCGCCCCAGGGGATTGGCGGCAATCAGCCCCAGCATTTT
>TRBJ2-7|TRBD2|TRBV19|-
CASSTTSGRGEQYF
TGTGCCAGTAGTACGACTAGCGGGAGGGGAGAGCAGTACTTC
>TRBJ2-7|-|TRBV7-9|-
CASSLGQNSYEQYF
TGTGCCAGCAGCTTAGGGCAGAACTCCTACGAGCAGTACTTC
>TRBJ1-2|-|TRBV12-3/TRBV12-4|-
CASSFRGDGYTF
TGTGCCAGCAGTTTCAGAGGGGACGGCTACACCTTC
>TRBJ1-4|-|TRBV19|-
CASSLGRQPTNEKLFF
TGTGCCAGTAGCCTGGGGCGGCAACCAACTAATGAAAAACTGTTTTTT
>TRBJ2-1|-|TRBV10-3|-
CAISALKGDSYNEQFF
TGTGCCATCAGTGCGCTAAAGGGGGACTCCTACAATGAGCAGTTCTTC
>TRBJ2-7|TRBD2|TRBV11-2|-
CASSLDPSGSWYF
TGTGCCAGCAGCTTAGACCCTAGCGGGAGTTGGTACTTC
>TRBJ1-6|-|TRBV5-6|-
CASSLGDGYNSPLHF
TGTGCCAGCAGCTTGGGTGACGGGTATAATTCACCCCTCCACTTT
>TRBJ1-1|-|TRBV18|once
CASSPRSGDEAFF
TGTGCCAGCTCACCACGGTCGGGGGATGAAGCTTTCTTT
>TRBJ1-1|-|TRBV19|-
CASSPMGDPTGAFF
TGTGCCAGTAGTCCAATGGGGGACCCGACGGGAGCTTTCTTT
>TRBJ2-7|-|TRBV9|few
CASSTSQGSYEQYF
TGTGCCAGCAGCACCTCCCAGGGATCCTACGAGCAGTACTTC
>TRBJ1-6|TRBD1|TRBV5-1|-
CASSIGQGGNSPLHF
TGCGCCAGCAGCATCGGACAGGGGGGGAATTCACCCCTCCACTTT
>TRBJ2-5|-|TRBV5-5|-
CASSLTLNVFQETQYF
TGTGCCAGCAGCTTGACATTAAACGTATTTCAAGAGACCCAGTACTTC
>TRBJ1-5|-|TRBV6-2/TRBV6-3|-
CASSFGPQRFSNQPQHF
TGTGCCAGCAGTTTCGGGCCCCAGCGGTTTAGCAATCAGCCCCAGCATTTT
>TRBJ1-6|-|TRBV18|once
CASSQGNNSPLHF
TGTGCCAGCTCGCAGGGGAATAATTCACCCCTCCACTTT
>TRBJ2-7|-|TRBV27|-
CASSHRQGTSSSYEQYF
TGTGCCAGCAGTCACCGTCAAGGGACTTCGAGCTCCTACGAGCAGTACTTC
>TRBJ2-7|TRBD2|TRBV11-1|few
CASSFRLAGPYEQYF
TGTGCCAGCAGCTTTAGGTTAGCGGGACCCTACGAGCAGTACTTC
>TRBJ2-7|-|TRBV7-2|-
CASSLTSRDSYEQYF
TGTGCCAGCAGCCTAACTTCGAGAGACTCCTACGAGCAGTACTTC
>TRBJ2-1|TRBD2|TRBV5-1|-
CASSLGMGSGGPSEQFF
TGCGCCAGCAGCCTGGGAATGGGCAGCGGGGGGCCCAGTGAGCAGTTCTTC
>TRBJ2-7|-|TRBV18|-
CASSATVGNRQQKYYEQYF
TGTGCCAGCTCAGCCACAGTGGGGAACCGCCAGCAAAAATACTACGAGCAGTACTTC
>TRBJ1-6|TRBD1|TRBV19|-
CATTEPGQFNSPLHF
TGTGCCACCACCGAACCGGGACAGTTCAATTCACCCCTCCACTTT
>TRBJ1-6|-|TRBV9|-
CASSVGEGGRSPLHF
TGTGCCAGCAGCGTGGGGGAGGGAGGTAGATCACCCCTCCACTTT
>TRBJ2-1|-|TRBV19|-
CASTPGLPLNEQFF
TGTGCCAGTACCCCCGGCCTACCCCTCAATGAGCAGTTCTTC
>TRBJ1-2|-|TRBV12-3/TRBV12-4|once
CASTLGTPRGYTF
TGTGCCAGCACCCTCGGGACCCCTAGAGGCTACACCTTC
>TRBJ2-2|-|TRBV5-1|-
CASSLGGTVNTGELFF
TGCGCCAGCAGCTTGGGCGGGACAGTGAACACCGGGGAGCTGTTTTTT
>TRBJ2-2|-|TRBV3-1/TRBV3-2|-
CASSRTTSPVELFF
TGTGCCAGCAGCCGGACGACATCACCGGTAGAGCTGTTTTTT
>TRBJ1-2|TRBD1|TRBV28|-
CASTTAGTGAGNYGYTF
TGTGCCAGCACCACGGCTGGGACAGGGGCTGGCAACTATGGCTACACCTTC
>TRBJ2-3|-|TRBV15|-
CATSRERLDTQYF
TGTGCCACCAGCAGAGAACGTCTGGATACGCAGTATTTT
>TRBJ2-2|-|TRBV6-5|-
CASNTGGNTGELFF
TGTGCCAGCAACACCGGAGGGAACACCGGGGAGCTGTTTTTT
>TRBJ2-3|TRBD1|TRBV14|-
CASSPLITGGRTDTQYF
TGTGCCAGCAGCCCCTTGATAACAGGGGGTAGAACAGATACGCAGTATTTT